Following are 10 T cell receptor beta chains from one sample sequenced in a study of STAT3 mutations in large granular lymphocyte leukemia. Study results and limitations: Every T-cell large granular lymphocyte leukemia patient had at least one immunodominant TCR beta clonotype.

No antigen has been assigned to these receptors. Profiled with immunoSEQ multiplex PCR; TCRdb holds only in-frame clones, not every one. This sample has thousands of clones; 85% to 90% occur once, and the top ten carry 80% to 95%. Sequences were obtained from peripheral blood mononuclear cells. These receptors originate from a woman aged 70-85 years with T-cell large granular lymphocyte leukemia. Some clones in this sample may be carry-over from other donors' samples.

V usage is TRBV7-2 and J usage is TRBJ2-2, with D hard to call. Germline V gene lookup returns CDR1 SGHTA and CDR2 FQGNSA. The CDR3 loop spans 15 amino acids. Trimming removed 1 base at V and 6 bases at J, with 12 bases between. The CDR3 region is CASSLVADPAGELFF. In DNA form, the CDR3 reads TGTGCCAGCAGCTTAGTTGCGGATCCAGCCGGGGAGCTGTTTTTT.

This clone has just a few counts. The chain carries TRBV29-1 and TRBJ2-7; 8 bases map to TRBD1. Germline V gene sequence: CDR1 SQVTM, CDR2 ANQGSEA. The CDR3 is 14 amino acids. The ends lost 3 bases at V and 6 bases at J; junction bases unmatched: 10. CDR3 DNA: TGCAGCGTTGAGCTCGGCGGCAGGGGGCTCGAGCAGTACTTC. Protein sequence: CSVELGGRGLEQYF.

The chain has TRBV4-3 and TRBJ2-7, with unresolved D. The V end lost 0 bases, the J end lost 5 bases, and 17 bases lay between the germline ends. The CDR3 totals 16 residues. CDR1 LGHNA and CDR2 YSLEER come from the germline V gene. The CDR3 loop is CASSQDSLGLMNEQYF. In nucleotides, the CDR3 is TGCGCCAGCAGCCAAGATTCTTTAGGGTTGATGAACGAGCAGTACTTC.

This chain joins TRBV27 and TRBJ2-6; D is undetermined. V lost 4 bases and J 0 bases, leaving 4 bases between the germline ends. The germline V gene has CDR1 MNHEY and CDR2 SMNVEV (reference sequence). This CDR3 spans 14 amino acids. This CDR3 reads CASSSSSGANVLTF. CDR3 DNA: TGTGCCAGCAGTTCGAGCTCTGGGGCCAACGTCCTGACTTTC.

The chain uses TRBV10-3 and TRBJ1-5, with D possibly being TRBD1 (5 bases). CDR1 is ENHRY, CDR2 SYGVKD, per germline. Between the trimmed V and J ends, which lost 8 bases and 4 bases, there was a span of 12 bases. The CDR3 is 13 amino acids. The CDR3 loop is CAIHPGPNQPQHF. The CDR3 coding sequence is TGTGCCATCCACCCGGGACCTAATCAGCCCCAGCATTTT.

This clone was found once. This sequence joins TRBV28 and TRBJ1-2, with D possibly TRBD1 on 6 matching bases. Germline CDR1 is MDHEN and CDR2 is SYDVKM. Trimming shortened V by 6 bases and J by 4 bases, and 12 bases separated the two germline ends. There are 13 residues in the CDR3. This CDR3 reads CASRHRVRYGYTF. The CDR3 bases are TGTGCCAGCAGACACAGGGTCCGCTATGGCTACACCTTC.

As to this clone: Relative to the germline gene, one junction end is altered; a read error may explain this. The gene calls are TRBV4-1 and TRBJ1-1; no definite D call. There are 12 residues in the CDR3. The germline gives CDR1 MGHRA, CDR2 YSYEKL. The DNA for the CDR3 is TGCACCAGCAGCCAAGCTGCTGACGAAGCTTTCTTT. This sequence encodes CTSSQAADEAFF.

The rearrangement joins TRBV30 to TRBJ1-2; unclear D gene. In germline, CDR1 is GTSNPN, CDR2 SVGIG (reference sequence). The CDR3 spans 11 residues. Trimming shortened V by 0 bases and J by 3 bases, and 2 bases separated the two germline ends. The CDR3 reads CAWSVYYGYTF. The CDR3 DNA follows: TGTGCCTGGAGTGTTTACTATGGCTACACCTTC.

CDR3 sequence reads: CASSPRLGTQYF. CDR3 DNA: TGTGCCAGCAGCCCGCGCCTGGGTACGCAGTATTTT. The rearrangement uses TRBV5-8 and TRBJ2-3; unclear D gene. V was pared by 4 bases and J by 8 bases, with 11 bases between. CDR1 SGHTS and CDR2 YDEGEE come from the germline V gene. The CDR3 runs 12 residues.

V usage is TRBV5-3 and J usage is TRBJ1-6; D remains unclear. TRBV5-3 qualifies as an ORF whose function is uncertain. The CDR3 runs 16 residues. Trimming pared 3 bases from V and 8 bases from J, leaving 18 bases between. The DNA for the CDR3 is TGTGCCAGAAGCTCGGGCAGCCGACCTCACCATTCACCCCTCCACTTT. Translation: CARSSGSRPHHSPLHF.